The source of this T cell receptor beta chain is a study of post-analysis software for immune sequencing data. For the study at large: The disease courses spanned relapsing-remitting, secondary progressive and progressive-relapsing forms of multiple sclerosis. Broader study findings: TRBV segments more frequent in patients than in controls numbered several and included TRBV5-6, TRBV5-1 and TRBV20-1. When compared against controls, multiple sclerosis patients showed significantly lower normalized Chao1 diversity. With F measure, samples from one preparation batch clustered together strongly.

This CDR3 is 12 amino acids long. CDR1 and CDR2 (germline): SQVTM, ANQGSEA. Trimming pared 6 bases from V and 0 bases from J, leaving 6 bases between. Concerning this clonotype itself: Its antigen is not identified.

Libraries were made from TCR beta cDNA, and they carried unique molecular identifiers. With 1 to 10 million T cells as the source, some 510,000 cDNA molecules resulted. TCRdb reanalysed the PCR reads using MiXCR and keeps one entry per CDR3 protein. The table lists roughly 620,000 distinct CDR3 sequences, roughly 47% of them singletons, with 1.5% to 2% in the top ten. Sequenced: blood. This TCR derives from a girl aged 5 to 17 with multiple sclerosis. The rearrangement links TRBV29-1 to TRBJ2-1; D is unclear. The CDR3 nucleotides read TGCAGCGTCTCTAGCTCCTACAATGAGCAGTTCTTC. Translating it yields CSVSSSYNEQFF.